Sequencing of this T cell receptor (beta chain) was carried out in a study of Ad26.COV2.S vaccination and SARS-CoV-2 variants. The CDR3 extends over 13 amino acids. The germline gives CDR1 MDHEN, CDR2 SYDVKM. The treatment is: around 19 received Ad26.COV2.S at low or high dose, single or two shots; roughly 5 received placebo; per-sample allocation not given. Samples analyzed were those drawn on day 63 after the first vaccine or placebo injection. Points on this clone: Its specificity is unknown.

The table came from immunoSEQ multiplex PCR; TCRdb's copy has only in-frame clones and leaves some out. The sample consists of hundreds of thousands of clones, 88% of them appearing once. Study-wide results and limits: Recipients of either vaccine or placebo displayed similar breadth of non-spike TCRs.

The rearrangement joins TRBV28 to TRBJ2-2, with D possibly TRBD2 on 6 matching bases. The specimen was peripheral blood, collected in a trial of Ad26.COV2.S vaccine versus placebo. The clonotype comes from a person between 18 and 65 years old who received the Ad26.COV2.S COVID-19 vaccine or a placebo. Here the CDR3 DNA reads TGTGTTGGGGGGTCGACAAACACCGGGGAGCTGTTTTTT. This encodes CVGGSTNTGELFF.